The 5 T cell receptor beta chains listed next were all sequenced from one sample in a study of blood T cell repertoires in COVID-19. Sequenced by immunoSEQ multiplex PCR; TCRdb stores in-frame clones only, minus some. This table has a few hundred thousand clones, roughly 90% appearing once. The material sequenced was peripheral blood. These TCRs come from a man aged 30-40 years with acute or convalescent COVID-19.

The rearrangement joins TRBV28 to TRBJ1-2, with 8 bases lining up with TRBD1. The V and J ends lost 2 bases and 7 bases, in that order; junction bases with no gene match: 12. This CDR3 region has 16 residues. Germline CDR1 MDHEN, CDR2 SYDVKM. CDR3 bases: TGTGCCAGCAGTTTAACGCAGGGGGCGCGGGCGGTTGGCTACACCTTC. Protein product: CASSLTQGARAVGYTF.

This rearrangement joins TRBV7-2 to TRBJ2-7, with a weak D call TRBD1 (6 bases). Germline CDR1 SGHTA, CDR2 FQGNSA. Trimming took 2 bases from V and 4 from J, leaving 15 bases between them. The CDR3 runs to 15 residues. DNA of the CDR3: TGTGCCAGCAGCTTAATGAGTACAGGGTGGTACGAGCAGTACTTC. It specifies CASSLMSTGWYEQYF.

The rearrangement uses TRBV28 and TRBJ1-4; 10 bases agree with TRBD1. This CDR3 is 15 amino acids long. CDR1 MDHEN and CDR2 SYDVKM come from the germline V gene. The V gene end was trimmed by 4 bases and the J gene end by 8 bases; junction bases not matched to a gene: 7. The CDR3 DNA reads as TGTGCCAGCAGTTCACGACAGGGGGCGGTAGAAAAACTGTTTTTT. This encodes CASSSRQGAVEKLFF.

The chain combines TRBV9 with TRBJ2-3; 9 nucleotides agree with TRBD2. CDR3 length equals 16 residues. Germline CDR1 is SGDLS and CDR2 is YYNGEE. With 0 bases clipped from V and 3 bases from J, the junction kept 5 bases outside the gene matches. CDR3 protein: CASSVAAGGPTDTQYF. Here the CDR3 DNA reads TGTGCCAGCAGCGTAGCGGCGGGGGGGCCGACAGATACGCAGTATTTT.

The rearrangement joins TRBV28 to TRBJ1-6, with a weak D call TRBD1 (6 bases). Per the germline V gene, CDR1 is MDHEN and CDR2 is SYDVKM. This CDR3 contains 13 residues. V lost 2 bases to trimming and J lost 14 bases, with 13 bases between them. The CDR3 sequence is CASSLQARGSLHF. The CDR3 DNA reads TGTGCCAGCAGTTTACAAGCCAGGGGCTCCCTCCACTTT.